Listed below are T cell receptor beta chains from one sample, sequenced in a study of cytomegalovirus exposure and HLA in healthy donors. Some clones are missing from TCRdb's copy, which holds only in-frame ones; the method was immunoSEQ multiplex PCR. The sample lists about 160,000 clones, approximately 96% seen once, with roughly 1% in the top ten. The sequenced material came from PBMCs. All receptors derive from a woman younger than 30 in good health and CMV-seronegative. Each CDR3 is given with its conserved first and last residue. The D gene is left open where the match is weak. Size is stated for part of the rows, as once, few or many counts, or as a class when the clone is expanded.

>TRBJ1-1|NA|TRBV6-6|once
TGTGCCAGCAGTTACTCGCGGGATATGACTGAAGCTTTCTTT
CASSYSRDMTEAFF
>TRBJ2-1|NA|TRBV7-2|once
TGTGCCAGCAGCTTGGGGGGGGCCTATGAGCAGTTCTTC
CASSLGGAYEQFF
>TRBJ2-1|TRBD1|TRBV9|NA
TGTGCCAGCAGCGCTCGGACAGGGGACTACAATGAGCAGTTCTTC
CASSARTGDYNEQFF
>TRBJ2-3|TRBD2|TRBV27|NA
TGTGCCAGCACATATAGCGGGGGGGATACGCAGTATTTT
CASTYSGGDTQYF
>TRBJ1-2|TRBD1|TRBV6-6|NA
TGTGCCAGCAGTTACTCGCCTTCAGGGGGCGACTATGGCTACACCTTC
CASSYSPSGGDYGYTF
>TRBJ1-6|NA|TRBV6-1|NA
TGTGCCAGCAGTGAAGTGACAAATAATTCACCCCTCCACTTT
CASSEVTNNSPLHF
>TRBJ2-1|NA|TRBV7-9|NA
TGTGCCAGCAGCTTCCCCCAGGGGGGTGGAGGTGAGCAGTTCTTC
CASSFPQGGGGEQFF
>TRBJ2-5|TRBD2|TRBV7-3|NA
TGTGCCAGCAGCTTAGGGGCGGGGGGACAGACCCAGTACTTC
CASSLGAGGQTQYF
>TRBJ1-5|NA|TRBV19|NA
TGTGCCAGTAGTAACAGGGTATCTCAGCCCCAGCATTTT
CASSNRVSQPQHF
>TRBJ2-7|TRBD1|TRBV6-5|NA
TGTGCCAGCAGTTGCTGCGGGACAGGAGGATTCTACGAGCAGTACTTC
CASSCCGTGGFYEQYF
>TRBJ1-5|NA|TRBV5-6|NA
TGTGCCAGCAGCTTGGCTCTTTATAGCAATCAGCCCCAGCATTTT
CASSLALYSNQPQHF
>TRBJ1-1|NA|TRBV7-3|NA
TGTGCCAGCAGCTCCCCAGGGCCAGAAGCTTTCTTT
CASSSPGPEAFF
>TRBJ2-1|TRBD1|TRBV7-9|NA
TGTGCCAGCAGCTTGATACGGGACAGGGGGCATGAGCAGTTCTTC
CASSLIRDRGHEQFF
>TRBJ1-5|NA|TRBV30|NA
TGTGCCTGGAGTGCAGATAGCAATCAGCCCCAGCATTTT
CAWSADSNQPQHF
>TRBJ1-6|NA|TRBV7-9|NA
TGTGCCAGCAGCTTATACGGGAGCTCCTATAATTCACCCCTCCACTTT
CASSLYGSSYNSPLHF
>TRBJ2-1|NA|TRBV5-6|once
TGTGCCAGCAGCTTGTTCGGAGAGCGGTGGATCAATGAGCAGTTCTTC
CASSLFGERWINEQFF
>TRBJ2-2|NA|TRBV7-2|NA
TGTGCCAGCAGCCGTCTGAGAGGGACCGGGGAGCTGTTTTTT
CASSRLRGTGELFF
>TRBJ1-1|TRBD1|TRBV14|NA
TGTGCCAGCAGGGGACAGGGAGTGACTGAAGCTTTCTTT
CASRGQGVTEAFF
>TRBJ1-4|NA|TRBV9|NA
TGTGCCAGCAGCGTGGGCCAGGGGCCCCCAACTAATGAAAAACTGTTTTTT
CASSVGQGPPTNEKLFF
>TRBJ1-2|NA|TRBV4-3|NA
TGCGCCAGCAGCCAAGATACGGGGTTTGGCTACACCTTC
CASSQDTGFGYTF
>TRBJ2-3|TRBD2|TRBV6-6|NA
TGTGCCAGCAGAACCGGGACTAACACAGATACGCAGTATTTT
CASRTGTNTDTQYF
>TRBJ2-7|TRBD1|TRBV2|NA
TGTGCCAGCAGTGTCAACAGGGGTCAGGGCGAGCAGTACTTC
CASSVNRGQGEQYF